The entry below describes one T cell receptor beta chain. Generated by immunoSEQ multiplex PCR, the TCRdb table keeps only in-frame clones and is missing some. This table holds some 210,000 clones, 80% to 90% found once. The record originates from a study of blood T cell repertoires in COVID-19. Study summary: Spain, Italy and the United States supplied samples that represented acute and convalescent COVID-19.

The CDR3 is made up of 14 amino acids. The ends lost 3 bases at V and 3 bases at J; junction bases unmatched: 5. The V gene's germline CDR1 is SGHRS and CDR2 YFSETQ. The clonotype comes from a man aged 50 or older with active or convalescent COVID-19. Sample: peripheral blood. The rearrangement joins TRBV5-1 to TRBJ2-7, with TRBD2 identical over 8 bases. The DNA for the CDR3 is TGCGCCAGCAGCTCCCTAAGCGGGAGCTACGAGCAGTACTTC. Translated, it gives CASSSLSGSYEQYF.